This T cell receptor beta chain was recorded in a study of cytomegalovirus exposure and HLA in healthy donors. As for this clone: Its antigen is undetermined.

The PCR ran on 60 Vbeta and 13 Jbeta primers. The repertoire was sequenced with immunoSEQ multiplex PCR; TCRdb's copy has only in-frame clones and lacks some. This sample carries 55,000 to 85,000 clones, with more than 1.5% going to the ten biggest clones. The study's findings and limits: Analyses of presence/absence relied on an assumption of roughly uniform sequencing depth across donors.

Germline CDR1 reads SGDLS; CDR2 reads YYNGEE. The CDR3 spans 15 residues. V was shortened by 0 bases and J by 6 bases, with 13 bases between the two germline ends. Sequenced sample: PBMCs. The source of this sequence is a woman aged 25 to 39 in good health and CMV-seronegative. The V gene is TRBV9, the J gene TRBJ2-1; D is perhaps TRBD2 (6 bases). The CDR3 region is CASSVEGGGGNEQFF. The CDR3 DNA is TGTGCCAGCAGCGTAGAGGGTGGGGGAGGCAATGAGCAGTTCTTC.